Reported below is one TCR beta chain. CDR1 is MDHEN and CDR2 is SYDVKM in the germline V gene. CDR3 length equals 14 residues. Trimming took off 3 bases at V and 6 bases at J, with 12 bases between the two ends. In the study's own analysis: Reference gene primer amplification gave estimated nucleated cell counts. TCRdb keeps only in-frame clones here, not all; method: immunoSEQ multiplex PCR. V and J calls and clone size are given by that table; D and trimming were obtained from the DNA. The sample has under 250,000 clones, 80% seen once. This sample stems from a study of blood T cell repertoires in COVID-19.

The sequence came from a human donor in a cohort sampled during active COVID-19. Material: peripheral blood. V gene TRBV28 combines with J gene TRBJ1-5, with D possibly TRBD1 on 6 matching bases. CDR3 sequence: CASSFAGVGQPQHF. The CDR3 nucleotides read TGTGCCAGCAGTTTCGCAGGGGTGGGTCAGCCCCAGCATTTT.